This T cell receptor (beta chain) was profiled in a study of T cells in Graves' hyperthyroidism and ophthalmopathy. Patients aged 18 to 65 with hyperthyroidism were newly diagnosed, with duration under 2 months. RNA transcripts gave rise to amplified TCR beta CDR3 regions. First-round RT-PCR targeting the TCR CDR3 was performed with the HTBI primer set. TCRdb reprocessed the multiplex PCR reads via MiXCR and lists one record per CDR3 protein. The sample has fewer than 650,000 distinct CDR3 sequences; 14% are singletons. General observations from the study: Ophthalmopathy was separated from stable hyperthyroidism by a 13 V-J model.

This clonotype came up many times. Its antigen remains unknown. The clonotype was recovered from a middle-aged woman with Graves' hyperthyroidism. Specimen: blood.

CDR3 DNA: TGTGCCAGCAGTTACGAGCCGAGCTCCTACAATGAGCAGTTCTTC. Its protein is CASSYEPSSYNEQFF. The chain uses TRBV6-6 and TRBJ2-1, with unresolved D. The CDR3 covers 15 residues. CDR1 is MNHNY, CDR2 SVGAGI, per germline (reference sequence). V lost 2 bases and J 0 bases, leaving 8 bases between the germline ends.